This TCR beta chain was captured in a study of T cells in Graves' hyperthyroidism and ophthalmopathy. The V gene's germline CDR1 is MDHEN and CDR2 SYDVKM. Trimming cost V 6 bases and J 11 bases, with 17 bases left between them. The CDR3 length is 13 residues. Comment on this clonotype: What it binds is not known.

Subjects with ophthalmopathy showed a Clinical Activity Score no lower than 3, a NOSPECS grade no lower than 4, and a duration shorter than 3 months. Exclusion criteria comprised uncontrolled infection, other autoimmune disease, pregnancy or lactation. What was amplified from RNA transcripts were TCR beta CDR3 regions. The HTBI primer set drove a first-round RT-PCR of the TCR CDR3. TCRdb fed the multiplex PCR reads into MiXCR, producing one record per CDR3 protein. The profile shows about 640,000 distinct CDR3 sequences, around 20% of them singletons. Study outcomes and limitations: Classification by a 13 V-J model distinguished ophthalmopathy from stable hyperthyroidism.

The V and J genes are TRBV28 and TRBJ2-1, with D possibly TRBD2 on 6 matching bases. The sample was blood. This clonotype originated in a man between 25 and 39 years old with Graves' ophthalmopathy. The chain's CDR3 is CASSGLGAGKQFF. In DNA form, the CDR3 reads TGTGCCAGCAGCGGACTGGGAGCGGGTAAGCAGTTCTTC.